These T cell receptor beta chains were read from a single sample in a study of CD8 T cells in Susac syndrome. In TCRdb, the immunoSEQ multiplex PCR reads were re-called with MiXCR into one record per CDR3 protein. Counted here are 150,000 or so distinct CDR3 sequences, 85% to 95% occurring once; the ten biggest clones make up approximately 0.13%. Sequencing was performed on CD4+ T cells from PBMCs. The receptors derive from a human donor with Susac syndrome. Each CDR3 is given with its conserved first and last residue. The D gene is left open where the match is weak.

V gene	CDR3 length	D gene	J gene	CDR3 protein	CDR3 DNA
TRBV29-1	12	-	TRBJ1-3	CSVEIQGNTIYF	TGCAGCGTTGAAATACAAGGAAACACCATATATTTT
TRBV30	13	-	TRBJ2-1	CAWSATIIDEQFF	TGTGCCTGGAGTGCGACTATTATTGATGAGCAGTTCTTC
TRBV5-6	15	-	TRBJ2-2	CASSFVIHNTGELFF	TGTGCCAGCAGCTTCGTGATACACAACACCGGGGAGCTGTTTTTT
TRBV29-1	14	-	TRBJ2-7	CSVEDHRQPYEQYF	TGCAGCGTTGAAGATCATAGGCAGCCCTACGAGCAGTACTTC
TRBV7-9	15	-	TRBJ1-1	CASSFEAQGISEAFF	TGTGCCAGCAGCTTCGAGGCACAGGGTATTTCTGAAGCTTTCTTT
TRBV30	14	-	TRBJ1-2	CAWSLTWRGRGYTF	TGTGCCTGGTCCCTGACCTGGAGGGGACGTGGCTACACCTTC
TRBV20-1	15	-	TRBJ2-2	CSARRHQTNTGELFF	TGCAGTGCTAGACGACACCAGACGAACACCGGGGAGCTGTTTTTT
TRBV19	16	-	TRBJ2-7	CASSATGTRKTYEQYF	TGTGCCAGTAGTGCGACCGGGACAAGGAAGACCTACGAGCAGTACTTC
TRBV4-1	14	TRBD1	TRBJ1-2	CASSQGQGVFGYTF	TGCGCCAGCAGCCAAGGACAGGGGGTTTTTGGCTACACCTTC
TRBV7-2	14	-	TRBJ2-5	CASSLTRHQETQYF	TGTGCCAGCAGCTTAACGAGGCACCAAGAGACCCAGTACTTC
TRBV12-3/TRBV12-4	13	TRBD1	TRBJ1-1	CASSYGTVITAFF	TGTGCCAGCAGCTACGGGACAGTAATCACGGCTTTCTTT
TRBV21-1	18	-	TRBJ1-5	CASSKARTGRLGNQPQHF	TGTGCCAGCAGCAAAGCTCGGACAGGGCGGTTGGGCAATCAGCCCCAGCATTTT
TRBV4-1	15	-	TRBJ2-5	CASSPSGVRGETQYF	TGCGCCAGCAGCCCATCCGGGGTGAGGGGAGAGACCCAGTACTTC
TRBV21-1	14	-	TRBJ2-7	CASSKVGRVREQYF	TGTGCCAGCAGCAAAGTGGGCAGGGTCCGCGAGCAGTACTTC
TRBV15	15	-	TRBJ1-1	CATSRGYGLNTEAFF	TGTGCCACCAGCAGAGGCTATGGATTGAACACTGAAGCTTTCTTT
TRBV28	17	TRBD2	TRBJ2-1	CASSTGTSGGFYNEQFF	TGTGCCAGCAGCACCGGGACTAGCGGGGGGTTCTACAATGAGCAGTTCTTC
TRBV4-1	15	-	TRBJ2-1	CASSQPLTRYNEQFF	TGCGCCAGCAGCCAACCCTTGACACGCTACAATGAGCAGTTCTTC
TRBV6-1	14	TRBD1	TRBJ2-7	CASSETGGSYEQYF	TGTGCCAGCAGTGAAACAGGGGGCTCCTACGAGCAGTACTTC
TRBV30	13	-	TRBJ1-2	CASLGYPNYGYTF	TGTGCCTCCTTGGGTTACCCTAACTATGGCTACACCTTC
TRBV20-1	14	TRBD1	TRBJ2-3	CSVKTGVSTDTQYF	TGCAGTGTCAAAACAGGGGTTAGCACAGATACGCAGTATTTT
TRBV3-1	13	-	TRBJ2-2	CASSPTLTGELFF	TGTGCCAGCAGCCCCACCCTCACCGGGGAGCTGTTTTTT
TRBV12-3/TRBV12-4	15	TRBD1	TRBJ2-2	CASSLYRGGTGELFF	TGTGCCAGCAGTTTGTACAGGGGTGGAACCGGGGAGCTGTTTTTT
TRBV7-3	13	TRBD2	TRBJ2-1	CASSLIPREVQFF	TGTGCCAGCAGCTTAATCCCTCGGGAGGTCCAGTTCTTC